The 14 T cell receptor beta chains below were found in one sample sequenced in a study of CD4 T cell repertoires in COVID-19. Produced via immunoSEQ multiplex PCR; TCRdb's table is partial and in-frame only. The repertoire holds some 71,000 clones, with roughly 80% as singletons. Sequences were derived from CD4+ T cells from peripheral blood, sampled after recovery from COVID-19. Receptors were obtained from a human donor who had COVID-19.

The CDR3 is CALGDSGKLFF. The DNA of the CDR3 is TGTGCCTTAGGGGACAGCGGCAAACTGTTTTTT. The V call is TRBV30, the J call TRBJ1-4; 7 nucleotides agree with TRBD1. J was trimmed by 11 bases and V by 7 bases; bases with no gene match: 7. Looked up from germline, CDR1 is GTSNPN and CDR2 is SVGIG (reference sequence). The CDR3 consists of 11 residues.

The CDR3 here is CASSLALSGGPEAFF. CDR3 DNA: TGTGCCAGCAGCTTAGCGTTGTCGGGGGGACCTGAAGCTTTCTTT. The V gene is TRBV7-6, the J gene TRBJ1-1, with D possibly being TRBD1 (5 bases). Germline V gene lookup returns CDR1 SGHVS and CDR2 FNYEAQ. The length of the CDR3 is 15 residues. Trimming stripped 0 bases from V and 6 bases from J, with 14 bases between.

The chain recombines TRBV19 with TRBJ1-5, with TRBD1 matching over 8 bases. From germline, CDR1 is LNHDA and CDR2 SQIVND (reference sequence). After removal of 7 bases from V and 2 bases from J, the junction contained 7 bases not matched to a gene. This CDR3 contains 15 residues. The CDR3, as DNA: TGTGCCAGTAACAGCCCGGGACAGGGCAATCAGCCCCAGCATTTT. This sequence encodes CASNSPGQGNQPQHF.

J is TRBJ2-4 and V is TRBV4-1, with 7 bases aligning to TRBD1. J gave up 8 bases and V 3 bases, and 1 base lay outside the gene matches. CDR1 MGHRA and CDR2 YSYEKL come from the germline V gene. CDR3 length equals 12 residues. The CDR3 loop reads CASSHQGDIQYF. The CDR3 nucleotides are TGCGCCAGCAGCCACCAGGGGGACATTCAGTACTTC.

This clone turned up a few times. The rearrangement joins TRBV6-5 to TRBJ1-1; D is possibly TRBD1 (5 bases). Trimming cost V 7 bases and J 4 bases, with 16 bases left between them. Germline V gene lookup returns CDR1 MNHEY and CDR2 SVGAGI. The CDR3 is made up of 14 amino acids. For the CDR3, the DNA is TGTGCCAGCACCGCCGTGGGGCCGAGCACTGAAGCTTTCTTT. Protein sequence: CASTAVGPSTEAFF.

This clone was recorded a few times. The chain is built from TRBV10-3 and TRBJ1-3, with 9 bases that match TRBD1. Per germline, CDR1 ENHRY and CDR2 SYGVKD. Trimming cost V 5 bases and J 0 bases; bases outside gene matches: 8. The CDR3 runs to 17 residues. The CDR3, as DNA: TGTGCCATCAGTCCTACCGGGACAGGGATCTCTGGAAACACCATATATTTT. Translating gives CAISPTGTGISGNTIYF.

The J gene is TRBJ1-5, the V gene TRBV7-2, with unresolved D. The CDR3 extends over 14 amino acids. The V end was cut by 5 bases, the J end by 5 bases, with 13 bases between. CDR1 is SGHTA, CDR2 FQGNSA, per germline. This CDR3 is CASSHPYGDQPQHF. CDR3 sequence (DNA): TGTGCCAGCAGCCACCCATACGGCGATCAGCCCCAGCATTTT.

The chain couples TRBV18 to TRBJ2-1; 8 bases match TRBD1. The CDR3 covers 14 residues. CDR1 and CDR2 (germline): KGHSH, LQKENI. V was pared by 3 bases and J by 5 bases, with 3 bases of the junction left unmatched. In DNA form, the CDR3 reads TGTGCCAGCTCACCCGCGACAGGGGACAATGAGCAGTTCTTC. This gives the protein CASSPATGDNEQFF.

The V gene is TRBV3-1 (or the pseudogene TRBV3-2), the J gene TRBJ2-2; 9 bases match TRBD2. J gave up 5 bases and V 4 bases, and 11 bases lay outside the gene matches. The germline V gene has CDR1 LGHDT and CDR2 YNNKEL (reference sequence). The CDR3 length is 17 residues. CDR3 in DNA: TGTGCCAGCAGCCCCCCCCAGCGGGAGGCTAGGACCGGGGAGCTGTTTTTT. Translation: CASSPPQREARTGELFF.

This chain joins TRBV19 and TRBJ1-1; 8 positions agree with TRBD1. The V and J ends lost 3 bases and 1 base, in that order; junction bases with no gene match: 1. Germline V gene data show CDR1 as LNHDA and CDR2 as SQIVND (reference sequence). CDR3 length: 14 residues. The CDR3 spells CASSMGQANTEAFF. The CDR3 nucleotides are TGTGCCAGTAGTATGGGACAGGCGAACACTGAAGCTTTCTTT.

This chain uses TRBV6-5 with TRBJ2-7; TRBD2 is a possible D gene (6 bases). The length of the CDR3 is 15 residues. CDR1 MNHEY and CDR2 SVGAGI come from the germline V gene. Trimming shortened V by 2 bases and J by 0 bases, and 11 bases separated the two germline ends. The CDR3 nucleotides are TGTGCCAGCAGTTACCGCCGGACTACCTCCTACGAGCAGTACTTC. Its translation is CASSYRRTTSYEQYF.

This chain links TRBV14 with TRBJ1-4; D not certain. The CDR3 consists of 13 residues. The germline CDR1 and CDR2 sequences are SGHDN and FVKESK. Trimming cost V 2 bases and J 5 bases, with 6 bases left between them. The CDR3 protein is CASSQQVNEKLFF. In DNA form, the CDR3 reads TGTGCCAGCAGCCAACAAGTCAATGAAAAACTGTTTTTT.

This clone was observed a handful of times. This sequence joins TRBV6-5 and TRBJ1-2, with 9 bases that match TRBD1. The germline gives CDR1 MNHEY, CDR2 SVGAGI. V shed 6 bases, J shed 6 bases, and the junction held 5 bases outside the gene matches. CDR3 length equals 13 residues. In nucleotides, the CDR3 is TGTGCCAGCAGCGCGGACAGGGGACATGGCTACACCTTC. As protein: CASSADRGHGYTF.

Here the CDR3 DNA reads TGCGCCAGCAGCCAGATGGGGGTAGCGGGGGGTTCCTACAATGAGCAGTTCTTC. Translated: CASSQMGVAGGSYNEQFF. The gene calls are TRBV4-1 and TRBJ2-1; 10 positions agree with TRBD2. The V gene's germline CDR1 is MGHRA and CDR2 YSYEKL. The CDR3 contains 18 residues. Germline trimming cut 3 bases from V and 1 base from J; bases unmatched to any gene: 9.